This TCR beta chain was sequenced in a study of T-cell reconstitution after alpha-beta-depleted transplantation in children. Germline V CDR1 and CDR2: MNHEY, SMNVEV (reference sequence). With 6 bases removed from V and 9 bases from J, the gap between germline ends came to 21 bases. The CDR3 loop spans 14 amino acids. The library targeted TCRbeta and was prepared with unique molecular identifiers. Each CDR3 protein is one row after TCRdb ran MiXCR on the PCR reads. The table has approximately 520,000 distinct CDR3 sequences, roughly 33% seen once; the top ten hold roughly 2.5%. The clonotype was recovered from a human donor who donated a stem cell graft to a child with aplastic anemia. This chain uses TRBV27 with TRBJ2-7, with TRBD2 as a possible D gene (5 bases). Here the sequenced sample was PBMCs from the stem cell graft donor, taken from the stem cell graft. The CDR3 spells CASSPIRELRAQYF. The CDR3 DNA follows: TGTGCCAGCAGCCCAATAAGGGAGCTACGAGCGCAGTACTTC.